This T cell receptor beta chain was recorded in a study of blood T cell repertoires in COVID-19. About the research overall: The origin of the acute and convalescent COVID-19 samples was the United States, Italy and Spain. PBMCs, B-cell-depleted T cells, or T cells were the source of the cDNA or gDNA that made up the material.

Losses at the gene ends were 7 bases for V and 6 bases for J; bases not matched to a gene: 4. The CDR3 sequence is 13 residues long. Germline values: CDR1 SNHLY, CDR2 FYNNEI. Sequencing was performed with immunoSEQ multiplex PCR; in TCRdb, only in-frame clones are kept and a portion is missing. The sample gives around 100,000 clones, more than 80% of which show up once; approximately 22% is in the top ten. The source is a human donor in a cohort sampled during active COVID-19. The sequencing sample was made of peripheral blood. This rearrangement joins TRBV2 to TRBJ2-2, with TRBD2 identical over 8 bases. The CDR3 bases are TGTGCCAGCAACACAGCGGGGGCCGGGGAGCTGTTTTTT. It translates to CASNTAGAGELFF.